The T cell receptor beta chain under discussion was sequenced for a study of identical twins. The CDR3 sequence is 13 residues long. Germline V gene data show CDR1 as LNHNV and CDR2 as YYDKDF (reference sequence). A word on this clonotype: A much larger clonotype is one base distant, so this may be a read error.

One entry per CDR3 protein, called by TCRdb with MiXCR from the 5' RACE reads. The sample has some 760,000 distinct CDR3 sequences; approximately 18% are singletons. These data were also reused for a study on T cells expressing NK-cell markers. From that second work: One of eight sequenced donors was HCMV-seronegative; the other seven were seropositive. Several experiments confined sorting to alpha-beta TCR T cells with an anti-gamma-delta TCR antibody.

The receptor was derived from a woman younger than 30 in good health. Source material: PBMCs. The genes are TRBV15 and TRBJ2-7; D gene uncertain. CDR3 DNA sequence: TGTGCCTCCAGCAGAGATCGTCGACGCGAGCAGTACTTC. Translating gives CASSRDRRREQYF.